This passage covers 9 T cell receptor beta chains from one sample sequenced in a study of regulatory T cells in long-lasting Graves disease. Time point in this sample: persistent/refractory GD, antithyroid drugs over 5 years with positive TRAb. Scientists built the TCR library using RNA that was extracted from PBMCs. Building the TCR beta libraries relied on iRepertoire HTBI primers, and CDR3 regions underwent Arm-PCR. TCRdb independently ran MiXCR on the multiplex PCR reads; one entry per CDR3 protein. The sample lists approximately 400,000 distinct CDR3 sequences, roughly 20% seen once, with about a fifth in the top ten. The sample was peripheral blood mononuclear cells (PBMCs), taken when the disease was refractory, from a patient treated with antithyroid drugs. Receptor source: a female donor with Graves disease.

The chain combines TRBV12-3 or TRBV12-4 with TRBJ1-2, with 9 bases fitting TRBD1. The CDR3 spans 14 residues. V trimming: 5 bases; J trimming: 7 bases; junction bases outside the gene matches: 8. DNA of the CDR3: TGTGCCAGCAGTCCCGAGGGACAGGGAAGTGGCTACACCTTC. Amino acids: CASSPEGQGSGYTF.

This clonotype was seen repeatedly, ten times or more. The chain links TRBV12-3 or TRBV12-4 to TRBJ2-2; D gene uncertain. V was trimmed by 2 bases and J by 5 bases, leaving 21 bases between them. The CDR3 totals 18 residues. CDR3 protein: CASSLQLGRVGVTGELFF. DNA of the CDR3: TGTGCCAGCAGTTTACAGTTGGGTCGGGTTGGGGTGACCGGGGAGCTGTTTTTT.

Comments on this clonotype: A much larger clone sits a single nucleotide away, making a read error possible. Since the CDR3 does not end with the conserved phenylalanine or tryptophan, this likely comes from a read error. The rearrangement joins TRBV5-5 to TRBJ1-1, with 8 bases identical to TRBD1. Germline assignment: CDR1 SGHKS and CDR2 YYEKEE (reference sequence). The CDR3 contains 18 residues. With V trimmed by 4 bases and J by 6 bases, 20 bases remained unmatched. CDR3 bases: TGTGCCAGCAGCGTATCCGGGACAGGAAGCTACACTTACGCTGAAGCTTTCTCT. Translated: CASSVSGTGSYTYAEAFS.

This clonotype came up many times. The chain has TRBV27 and TRBJ2-7; 8 nucleotides align to TRBD1. V lost 7 bases and J lost 2; bases outside the gene matches: 16. Germline CDR1 MNHEY, CDR2 SMNVEV (reference sequence). The CDR3 length is 17 residues. This CDR3 reads CASTPHYFGTGTYEQYF. CDR3 in DNA: TGTGCCAGCACCCCTCACTATTTCGGGACAGGAACCTACGAGCAGTACTTC.

The chain carries TRBV27 and TRBJ1-5, with D possibly being TRBD1 (5 bases). This CDR3 has 13 residues. The ends were cut back, 5 bases at V and 8 bases at J, with 13 bases in the middle. Germline values: CDR1 MNHEY, CDR2 SMNVEV (reference sequence). The CDR3 is CASSPRSREPQHF. The CDR3 coding sequence is TGTGCCAGCAGTCCAAGATCCAGGGAGCCCCAGCATTTT.

This clonotype has at least ten counts. The chain has TRBV9 and TRBJ2-5; TRBD2 is a possible D gene (7 bases). CDR1 and CDR2 from the germline V gene are SGDLS and YYNGEE. Trimming left V 0 bases short and J 5 bases short, with 14 bases between. The CDR3 has 15 amino acids. This CDR3 reads CASSVGGGGLETQYF. For the CDR3, the DNA is TGTGCCAGCAGCGTAGGAGGGGGGGGGCTGGAGACCCAGTACTTC.

This clonotype was recorded a few times. The J gene is TRBJ1-2, the V gene TRBV9, with TRBD1 matching 9 bases. In germline, CDR1 is SGDLS, CDR2 YYNGEE. The V segment lost 3 bases and the J segment 1 base; nucleotides outside the gene matches: 1. This CDR3 contains 14 residues. CDR3 sequence: CASSGQGDNYGYTF. Written as DNA, the CDR3 is TGTGCCAGCAGCGGACAGGGGGATAACTATGGCTACACCTTC. Complete variable domain (other parts from reference TRBV9 and TRBJ1-2): DSGVTQTPKHLITATGQRVTLRCSPRSGDLSVYWYQQSLDQGLQFLIQYYNGEERAKGNILERFSAQQFPDLHSELNLSSLELGDSALYFCASSGQGDNYGYTFGSGTRLTVV.

The rearrangement joins TRBV27 to TRBJ2-1; D not certain. CDR3 length equals 14 residues. Germline V gives CDR1 MNHEY, CDR2 SMNVEV (reference sequence). V lost 2 bases and J lost 5, with 10 bases in between. The CDR3 here is CASSLHPQNNEQFF. The CDR3 coding sequence is TGTGCCAGCAGTTTACACCCCCAAAACAATGAGCAGTTCTTC.

The V call is TRBV7-9, the J call TRBJ2-5; a weak D match, TRBD1 (6 bases). CDR1 and CDR2 from the germline V gene are SEHNR and FQNEAQ (reference sequence). Trimming removed 3 bases from V and 1 base from J, with 12 bases in between. This CDR3 spans 15 amino acids. For the CDR3, the DNA is TGTGCCAGCAGCTTGGCCAGGGGTTTCCAAGAGACCCAGTACTTC. It encodes CASSLARGFQETQYF.